The 15 T cell receptor beta chains reported below all come from one sample, sequenced in a study of shared clonotypes between healthy human individuals. Data came from immunoSEQ multiplex PCR; TCRdb stores just in-frame clones and leaves some out. The sample holds about 1 million clones; approximately 76% are singletons and the top ten take around 1.5%. Sequencing was carried out using memory CD4+ T cells sorted from blood. Subset defined: CD45RA-negative fraction. Source of these receptors: a man aged 18 to 29 in good health.

CDR3 in DNA: TGTGCCAGCAGCTTAGAGGGACAGGGGTACAATGAGCAGTTCTTC. It specifies CASSLEGQGYNEQFF. The gene calls are TRBV7-8 and TRBJ2-1; 10 bases map to TRBD1. V was clipped by 1 base and J by 4 bases; unmatched bases: 1. The V gene's germline CDR1 is SGHVS and CDR2 FQNEAQ. The CDR3 is 15 amino acids. The variable domain in full, with the rest retrieved from reference TRBV7-8 and TRBJ2-1, is GAGVSQSPRYKVAKRGQDVALRCDPISGHVSLFWYQQALGQGPEFLTYFQNEAQLDKSGLPSDRFFAERPEGSVSTLKIQRTQQEDSAVYLCASSLEGQGYNEQFFGPGTRLTVL.

The genes are TRBV18 and TRBJ2-2, with unresolved D. V was shortened by 6 bases and J by 5 bases, with 13 bases between the two germline ends. Looked up from germline, CDR1 is KGHSH and CDR2 is LQKENI. CDR3 length equals 14 residues. DNA for the CDR3: TGTGCCAGCTCCCCAAGCTCTAGGACCGGGGAGCTGTTTTTT. Translation gives CASSPSSRTGELFF. Filled out from reference TRBV18 and TRBJ2-2, the complete variable domain reads NAGVMQNPRHLVRRRGQEARLRCSPMKGHSHVYWYRQLPEEGLKFMVYLQKENIIDESGMPKERFSAEFPKEGPSILRIQQVVRGDSAAYFCASSPSSRTGELFFGEGSRLTVL.

V is TRBV5-6 and J is TRBJ2-7, with D possibly TRBD1 on 5 matching bases. This CDR3 region has 13 residues. Trimming removed 2 bases at V and 6 bases at J, with 12 bases between. Germline loops: CDR1 SGHDT, CDR2 YYEEEE. DNA for the CDR3: TGTGCCAGCAGCTTCCTCGAAAGGGGCGAGCAGTACTTC. Translated, it gives CASSFLERGEQYF.

The chain links TRBV5-1 to TRBJ2-2; 8 bases line up with TRBD2. CDR3 size: 17 residues. Looked up from germline, CDR1 is SGHRS and CDR2 is YFSETQ. V trimming: 0 bases; J trimming: 5 bases; junction bases outside the gene matches: 9. CDR3 in amino acids: CASSLVPAGAWTGELFF. The CDR3 region has the DNA TGCGCCAGCAGCTTGGTCCCAGCGGGAGCGTGGACCGGGGAGCTGTTTTTT.

This clone was seen once. The V and J genes are TRBV5-4 and TRBJ1-4; no clear D gene. The germline CDR1 and CDR2 sequences are SGHNT and YYREEE (reference sequence). CDR3 length: 15 residues. V dropped 1 base and J dropped 8 bases, with 15 bases sitting between them. The CDR3 reads CASSLSAGRREKLFF. The CDR3, as DNA: TGTGCCAGCAGCTTGTCGGCCGGAAGGCGGGAAAAACTGTTTTTT.

This clone turned up a few times. The chain carries TRBV7-9 and TRBJ1-6; D remains unclear. The germline CDR1 and CDR2 sequences are SEHNR and FQNEAQ (reference sequence). This CDR3 has 13 amino acids. Trimming shortened V by 5 bases and J by 8 bases, and 10 bases separated the two germline ends. CDR3 nucleotides: TGTGCCAGCAGCACGACGGGGTATTCACCCCTCCACTTT. Translation gives CASSTTGYSPLHF.

In DNA form, the CDR3 reads TGTGCCAGCAAAAGAGGTTCCTACGAGCAGTACTTC. Residues: CASKRGSYEQYF. The chain is built from TRBV6-1 and TRBJ2-7; D is undetermined. Looked up from germline, CDR1 is MNHNS and CDR2 is SASEGT. The CDR3 extends over 12 amino acids. V was trimmed by 7 bases and J by 1 base, leaving 8 bases between them.

A word on this clone: A read error is likely, as this CDR3 ends without the conserved phenylalanine or tryptophan. Because the CDR3's place on the DNA is in doubt, the DNA is left out and the CDR3 is given as listed by TCRdb. The V call is TRBV5-1, the J call TRBJ2-7; the table's D call of TRBD2 was not tested on the DNA. Ends included, the CDR3 has 14 residues. Germline CDR1 is SGHRS and CDR2 is YFSETQ. CDR3 protein: CASSLGLAGTLPEI.

This chain links TRBV27 with TRBJ1-1, with 8 bases aligning to TRBD1. The CDR3 contains 15 residues. The V and J ends lost 4 bases and 2 bases, in that order; junction bases with no gene match: 6. Germline CDR1 and CDR2: MNHEY and SMNVEV (reference sequence). The CDR3 nucleotides are TGTGCCAGCAGTTCACGACAGGGGACTAACACTGAAGCTTTCTTT. Translating gives CASSSRQGTNTEAFF.

The chain joins TRBV28 to TRBJ1-3; D is unclear. Per germline, CDR1 MDHEN and CDR2 SYDVKM. This CDR3 contains 17 residues. V dropped 1 base and J dropped 1 base, with 14 bases sitting between them. The CDR3: CASSLFRPEGSGNTIYF. The CDR3, as DNA: TGTGCCAGCAGTTTATTCCGCCCCGAAGGATCTGGAAACACCATATATTTT.

V is TRBV7-2 and J is TRBJ1-2; D unclear. Germline CDR1 reads SGHTA; CDR2 reads FQGNSA. The CDR3 covers 11 residues. Trimming removed 2 bases at V and 8 bases at J, with 6 bases between. Written as DNA, the CDR3 is TGTGCCAGCAGCTTAACTGGGGGCTACACCTTC. It codes for CASSLTGGYTF.

V usage is TRBV30 and J usage is TRBJ1-6; 11 positions match TRBD1. Germline trimming cut 0 bases from V and 7 bases from J; bases unmatched to any gene: 11. CDR1 is GTSNPN, CDR2 SVGIG, per germline (reference sequence). The CDR3 sequence is 18 residues long. CDR3 protein: CAWSVRAFWDRGNSPLHF. CDR3 sequence (DNA): TGTGCCTGGAGTGTAAGGGCGTTTTGGGACAGGGGGAATTCACCCCTCCACTTT. The complete variable domain, with remaining parts taken from reference TRBV30 and TRBJ1-6, reads SQTIHQWPATLVQPVGSPLSLECTVEGTSNPNLYWYRQAAGRGLQLLFYSVGIGQISSEVPQNLSASRPQDRQFILSSKKLLLSDSGFYLCAWSVRAFWDRGNSPLHFGNGTRLTVT.

A single count supports this clone. The gene calls are TRBV5-4 and TRBJ2-4, with a tentative D call TRBD2 (6 bases). V was pared by 0 bases and J by 7 bases, with 11 bases between. Per the germline V gene, CDR1 is SGHNT and CDR2 is YYREEE (reference sequence). The CDR3 contains 14 residues. The CDR3 sequence is CASSLAAGTNIQYF. The CDR3 region has the DNA TGTGCCAGCAGCTTGGCGGCGGGAACTAACATTCAGTACTTC.

In this sample, this clone turned up once. Other nucleotide sequences in the sample specify the same CDR3. The chain has TRBV7-9 and TRBJ2-7, with 7 bases matching TRBD1. The CDR3 length is 13 residues. Germline V gene sequence: CDR1 SEHNR, CDR2 FQNEAQ (reference sequence). Trimming cost V 2 bases and J 2 bases; bases outside gene matches: 0. This CDR3 is CASSLQGAYEQYF. In DNA, the CDR3 is TGTGCCAGCAGCTTACAGGGGGCCTACGAGCAGTACTTC.

The chain is built from TRBV30 and TRBJ1-2; 7 bases line up with TRBD1. This CDR3 spans 19 amino acids. From germline, CDR1 is GTSNPN and CDR2 SVGIG (reference sequence). Trimming at V came to 4 bases and at J to 0 bases, leaving 20 bases not matched to a gene. The CDR3 region has the DNA TGTGCCTGGAAGGGGGCCAGGGGGAAGCGATTAAAAGCTAACTATGGCTACACCTTC. Residues: CAWKGARGKRLKANYGYTF.